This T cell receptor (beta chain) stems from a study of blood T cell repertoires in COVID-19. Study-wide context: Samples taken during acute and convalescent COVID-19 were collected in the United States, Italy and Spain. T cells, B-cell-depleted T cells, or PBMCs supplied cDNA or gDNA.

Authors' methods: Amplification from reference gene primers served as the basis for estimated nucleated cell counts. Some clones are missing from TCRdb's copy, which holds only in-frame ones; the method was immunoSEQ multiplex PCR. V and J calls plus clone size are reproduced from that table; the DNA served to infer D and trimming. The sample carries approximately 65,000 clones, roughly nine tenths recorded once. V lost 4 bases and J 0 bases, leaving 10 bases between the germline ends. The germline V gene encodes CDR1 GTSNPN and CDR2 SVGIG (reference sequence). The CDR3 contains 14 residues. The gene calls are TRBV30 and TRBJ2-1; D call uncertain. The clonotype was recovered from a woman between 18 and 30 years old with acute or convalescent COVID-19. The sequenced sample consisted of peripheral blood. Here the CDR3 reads CAWTPTSSYNEQFF. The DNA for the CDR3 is TGTGCCTGGACCCCAACGAGCTCCTACAATGAGCAGTTCTTC.